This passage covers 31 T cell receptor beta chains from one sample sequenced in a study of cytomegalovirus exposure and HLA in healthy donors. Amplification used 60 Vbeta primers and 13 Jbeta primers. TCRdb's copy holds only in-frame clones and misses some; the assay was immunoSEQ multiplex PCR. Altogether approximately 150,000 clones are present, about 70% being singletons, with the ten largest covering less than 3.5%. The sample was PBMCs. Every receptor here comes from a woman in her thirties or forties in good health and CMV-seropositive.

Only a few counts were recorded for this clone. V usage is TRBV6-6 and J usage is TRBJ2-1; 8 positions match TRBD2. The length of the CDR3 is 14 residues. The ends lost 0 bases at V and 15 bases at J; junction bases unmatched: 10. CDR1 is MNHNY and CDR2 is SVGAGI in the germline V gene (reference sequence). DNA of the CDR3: TGTGCCAGCAGTTACTCACCGGGGGGGTCCATGCCGTTCTTC. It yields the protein CASSYSPGGSMPFF.

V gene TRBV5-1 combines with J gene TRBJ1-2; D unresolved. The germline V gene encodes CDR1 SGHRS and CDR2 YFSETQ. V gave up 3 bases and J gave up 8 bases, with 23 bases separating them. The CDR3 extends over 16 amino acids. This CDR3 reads CASSSSPFDLAGGYTF. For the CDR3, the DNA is TGCGCCAGCAGCTCCTCACCTTTTGATCTGGCGGGGGGCTACACCTTC.

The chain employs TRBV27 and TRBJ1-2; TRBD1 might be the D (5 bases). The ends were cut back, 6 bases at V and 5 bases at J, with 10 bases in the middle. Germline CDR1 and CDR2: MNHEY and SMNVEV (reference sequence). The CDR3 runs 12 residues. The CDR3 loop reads CASRQGVYGYTF. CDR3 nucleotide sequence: TGTGCCAGCAGGCAGGGTGTATATGGCTACACCTTC.

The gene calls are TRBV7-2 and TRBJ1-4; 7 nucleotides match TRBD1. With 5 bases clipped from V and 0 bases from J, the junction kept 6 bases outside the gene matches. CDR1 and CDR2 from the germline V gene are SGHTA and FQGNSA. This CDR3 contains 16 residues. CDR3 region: CASSKDRLATNEKLFF. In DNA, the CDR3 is TGTGCCAGCAGCAAGGACAGGCTTGCAACTAATGAAAAACTGTTTTTT.

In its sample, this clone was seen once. CDR3: CASSSGQSYNEQFF. The CDR3 DNA follows: TGTGCCAGTAGTAGCGGTCAATCCTACAATGAGCAGTTCTTC. V and J are TRBV19 and TRBJ2-1, with no clear D. V was pared by 4 bases and J by 1 base, with 8 bases between. The CDR3 is 14 residues long. From germline, CDR1 is LNHDA and CDR2 SQIVND (reference sequence).

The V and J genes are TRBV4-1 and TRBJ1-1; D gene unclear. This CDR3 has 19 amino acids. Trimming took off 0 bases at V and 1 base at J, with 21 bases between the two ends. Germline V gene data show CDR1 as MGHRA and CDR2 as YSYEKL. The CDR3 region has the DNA TGCGCCAGCAGCCAAGATTGGGAGAGGGCGGGTGTGTGGAACACTGAAGCTTTCTTT. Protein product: CASSQDWERAGVWNTEAFF.

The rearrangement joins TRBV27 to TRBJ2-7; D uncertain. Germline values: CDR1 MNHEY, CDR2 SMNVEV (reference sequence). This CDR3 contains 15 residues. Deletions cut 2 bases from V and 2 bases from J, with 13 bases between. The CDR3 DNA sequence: TGTGCCAGCAGTTTAGGTGGAGTTTCACCCTACGAGCAGTACTTC. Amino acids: CASSLGGVSPYEQYF.

The CDR3 protein is CASQRNTEAFF. In DNA form, the CDR3 reads TGTGCCAGTCAGCGAAACACTGAAGCTTTCTTT. V usage is TRBV6-6 and J usage is TRBJ1-1, with D hard to call. In germline, CDR1 is MNHNY, CDR2 SVGAGI (reference sequence). Trimming shortened V by 9 bases and J by 2 bases, and 7 bases separated the two germline ends. The CDR3 totals 11 residues.

CDR3 sequence: CASSGQPGLVGGTLTGELFF. CDR3 nucleotides: TGTGCCAGCAGCGGCCAACCGGGACTAGTTGGCGGAACCCTCACCGGGGAGCTGTTTTTT. J is TRBJ2-2 and V is TRBV11-3, with 8 nucleotides matching TRBD2. Looked up from germline, CDR1 is SGHNT and CDR2 is YENEEA. V lost 5 bases and J lost 4; bases outside the gene matches: 21. This CDR3 spans 20 amino acids.

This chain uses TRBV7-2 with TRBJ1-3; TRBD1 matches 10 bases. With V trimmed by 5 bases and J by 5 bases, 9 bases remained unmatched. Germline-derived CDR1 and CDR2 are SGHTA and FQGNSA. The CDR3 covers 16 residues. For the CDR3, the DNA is TGTGCCAGCAGCCAAATCCGGGACAGGGGACGAAACACCATATATTTT. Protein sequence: CASSQIRDRGRNTIYF.

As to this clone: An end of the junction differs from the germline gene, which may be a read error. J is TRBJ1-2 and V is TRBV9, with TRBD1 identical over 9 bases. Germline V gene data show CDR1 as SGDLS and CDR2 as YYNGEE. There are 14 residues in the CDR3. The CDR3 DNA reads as TGTGCCAGCAGCGTTAAACAGGGGGCTGGAGGCTACCCCTTC. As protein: CASSVKQGAGGYPF.

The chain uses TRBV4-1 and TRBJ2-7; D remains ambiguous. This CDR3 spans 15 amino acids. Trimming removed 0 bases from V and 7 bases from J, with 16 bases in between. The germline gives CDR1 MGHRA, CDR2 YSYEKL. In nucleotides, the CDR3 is TGCGCCAGCAGCCAAGAGCCAGAGACTTTTGATGAGCAGTACTTC. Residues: CASSQEPETFDEQYF.

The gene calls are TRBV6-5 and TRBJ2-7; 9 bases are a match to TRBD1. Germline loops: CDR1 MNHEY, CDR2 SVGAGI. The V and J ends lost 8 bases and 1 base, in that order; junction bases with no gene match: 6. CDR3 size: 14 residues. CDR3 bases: TGTGCCAGCCATACGACAGGGGGATCCTACGAGCAGTACTTC. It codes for CASHTTGGSYEQYF.

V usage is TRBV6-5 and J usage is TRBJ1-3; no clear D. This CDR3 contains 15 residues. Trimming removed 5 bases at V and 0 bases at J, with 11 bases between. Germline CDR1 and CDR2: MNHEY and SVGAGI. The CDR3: CASSRGQHSGNTIYF. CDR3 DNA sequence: TGTGCCAGCAGTAGAGGGCAACACTCTGGAAACACCATATATTTT.

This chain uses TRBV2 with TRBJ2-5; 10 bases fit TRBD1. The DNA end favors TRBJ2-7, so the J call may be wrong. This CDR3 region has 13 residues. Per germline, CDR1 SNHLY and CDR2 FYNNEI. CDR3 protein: CASSGTGDYEQYF. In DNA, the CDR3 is TGTGCCAGCTCCGGGACAGGGGACTACGAGCAGTACTTC.

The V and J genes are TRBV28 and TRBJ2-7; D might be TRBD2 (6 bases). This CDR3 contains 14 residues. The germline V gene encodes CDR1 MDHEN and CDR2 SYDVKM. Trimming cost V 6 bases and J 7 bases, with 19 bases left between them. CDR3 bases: TGTGCCAGCAGCCCCATTGGACTATCGGGGGAGCAGTACTTC. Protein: CASSPIGLSGEQYF. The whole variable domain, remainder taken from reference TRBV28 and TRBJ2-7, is DVKVTQSSRYLVKRTGEKVFLECVQDMDHENMFWYRQDPGLGLRLIYFSYDVKMKEKGDIPEGYSVSREKKERFSLILESASTNQTSMYLCASSPIGLSGEQYFGPGTRLTVT.

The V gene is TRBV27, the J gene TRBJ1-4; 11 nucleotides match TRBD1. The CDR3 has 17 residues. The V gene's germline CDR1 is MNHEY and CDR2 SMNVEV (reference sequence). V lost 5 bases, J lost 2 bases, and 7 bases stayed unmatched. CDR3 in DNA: TGTGCCAGCAGTACTCGGACAGGGGGCAGCACTAATGAAAAACTGTTTTTT. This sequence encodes CASSTRTGGSTNEKLFF.

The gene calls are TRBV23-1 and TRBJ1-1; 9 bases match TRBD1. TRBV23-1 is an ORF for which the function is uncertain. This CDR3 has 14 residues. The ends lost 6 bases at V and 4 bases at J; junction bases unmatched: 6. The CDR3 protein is CASSPQGAVTEAFF. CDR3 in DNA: TGCGCCAGCAGCCCACAGGGGGCGGTCACTGAAGCTTTCTTT.

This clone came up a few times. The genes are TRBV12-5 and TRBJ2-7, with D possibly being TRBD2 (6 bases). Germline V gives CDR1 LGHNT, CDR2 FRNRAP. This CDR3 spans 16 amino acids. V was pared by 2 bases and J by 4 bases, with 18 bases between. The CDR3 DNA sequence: TGTGCTAGTGGTTTGCCACGGGGCGGGGCGGGATACGAGCAGTACTTC. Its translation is CASGLPRGGAGYEQYF.

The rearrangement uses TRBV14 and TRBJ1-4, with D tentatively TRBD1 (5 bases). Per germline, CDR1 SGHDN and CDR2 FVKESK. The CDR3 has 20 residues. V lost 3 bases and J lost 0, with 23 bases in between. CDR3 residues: CASSHPRVGGPLATNEKLFF. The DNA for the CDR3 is TGTGCCAGCAGCCATCCGAGGGTCGGGGGACCCCTTGCAACTAATGAAAAACTGTTTTTT.

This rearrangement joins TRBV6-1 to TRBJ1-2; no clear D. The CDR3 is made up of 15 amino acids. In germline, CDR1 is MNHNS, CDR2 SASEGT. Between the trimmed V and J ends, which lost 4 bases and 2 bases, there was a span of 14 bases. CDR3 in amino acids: CASSAHRGGNYGYTF. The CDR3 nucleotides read TGTGCCAGCAGTGCACACCGGGGAGGAAACTATGGCTACACCTTC.

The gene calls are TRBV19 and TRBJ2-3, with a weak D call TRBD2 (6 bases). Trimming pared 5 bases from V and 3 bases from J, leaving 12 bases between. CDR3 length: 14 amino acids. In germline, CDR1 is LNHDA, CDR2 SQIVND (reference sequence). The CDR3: CASSRGWGTDTQYF. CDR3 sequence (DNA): TGTGCCAGTAGTCGGGGGTGGGGTACAGATACGCAGTATTTT. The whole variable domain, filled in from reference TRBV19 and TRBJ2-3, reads DGGITQSPKYLFRKEGQNVTLSCEQNLNHDAMYWYRQDPGQGLRLIYYSQIVNDFQKGDIAEGYSVSREKKESFPLTVTSAQKNPTAFYLCASSRGWGTDTQYFGPGTRLTVL.

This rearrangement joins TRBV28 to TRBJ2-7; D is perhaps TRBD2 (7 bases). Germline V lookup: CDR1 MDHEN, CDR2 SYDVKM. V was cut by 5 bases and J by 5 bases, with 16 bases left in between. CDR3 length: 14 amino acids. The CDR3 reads CASSTSGGADEQYF. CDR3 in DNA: TGTGCCAGCAGTACAAGTGGGGGGGCGGACGAGCAGTACTTC.

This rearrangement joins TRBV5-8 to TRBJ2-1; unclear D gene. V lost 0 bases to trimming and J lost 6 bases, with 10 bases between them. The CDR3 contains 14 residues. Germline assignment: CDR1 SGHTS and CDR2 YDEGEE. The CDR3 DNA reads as TGTGCCAGCAGCTTGGGCGGTAGCACCAATGAGCAGTTCTTC. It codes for CASSLGGSTNEQFF.

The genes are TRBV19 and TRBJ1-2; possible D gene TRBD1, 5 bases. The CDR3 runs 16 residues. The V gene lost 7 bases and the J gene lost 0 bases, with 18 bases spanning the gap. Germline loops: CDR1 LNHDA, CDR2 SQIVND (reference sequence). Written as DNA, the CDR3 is TGTGCCAGTAATGGAGTTCAGGGTCATACTAACTATGGCTACACCTTC. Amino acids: CASNGVQGHTNYGYTF.

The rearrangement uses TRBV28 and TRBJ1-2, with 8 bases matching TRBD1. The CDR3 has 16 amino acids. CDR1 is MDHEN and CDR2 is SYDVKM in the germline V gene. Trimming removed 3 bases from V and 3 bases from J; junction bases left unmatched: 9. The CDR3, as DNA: TGTGCCAGCAGTTTTGACTTTCTGGACAGGGACTATGGCTACACCTTC. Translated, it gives CASSFDFLDRDYGYTF.

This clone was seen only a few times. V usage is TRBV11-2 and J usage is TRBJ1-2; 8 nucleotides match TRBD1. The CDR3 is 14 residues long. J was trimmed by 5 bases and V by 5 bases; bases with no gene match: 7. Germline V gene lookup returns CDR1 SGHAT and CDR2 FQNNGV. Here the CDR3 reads CASSPDRTGYGYTF. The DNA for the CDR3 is TGTGCCAGCAGCCCCGACCGGACAGGGTATGGCTACACCTTC. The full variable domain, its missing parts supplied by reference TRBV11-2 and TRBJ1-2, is EAGVAQSPRYKIIEKRQSVAFWCNPISGHATLYWYQQILGQGPKLLIQFQNNGVVDDSQLPKDRFSAERLKGVDSTLKIQPAKLEDSAVYLCASSPDRTGYGYTFGSGTRLTVV.

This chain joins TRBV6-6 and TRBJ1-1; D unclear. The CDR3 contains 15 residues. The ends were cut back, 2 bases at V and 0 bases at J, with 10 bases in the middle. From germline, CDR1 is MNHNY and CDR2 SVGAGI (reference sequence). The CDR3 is CASSYSTDLNTEAFF. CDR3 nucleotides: TGTGCCAGCAGTTACAGCACAGATTTGAACACTGAAGCTTTCTTT.

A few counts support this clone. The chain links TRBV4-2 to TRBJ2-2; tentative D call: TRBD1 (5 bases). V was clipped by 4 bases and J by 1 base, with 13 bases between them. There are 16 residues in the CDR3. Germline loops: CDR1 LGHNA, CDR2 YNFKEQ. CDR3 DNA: TGTGCCAGCAGCCCCCAGATCACAGGGAACACCGGGGAGCTGTTTTTT. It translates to CASSPQITGNTGELFF.

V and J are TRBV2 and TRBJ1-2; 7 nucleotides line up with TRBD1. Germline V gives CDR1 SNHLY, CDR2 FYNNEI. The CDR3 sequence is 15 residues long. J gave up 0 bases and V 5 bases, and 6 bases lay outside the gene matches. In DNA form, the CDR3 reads TGTGCCAGCAGTTCGCACAGGGGAGCTAACTATGGCTACACCTTC. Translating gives CASSSHRGANYGYTF.

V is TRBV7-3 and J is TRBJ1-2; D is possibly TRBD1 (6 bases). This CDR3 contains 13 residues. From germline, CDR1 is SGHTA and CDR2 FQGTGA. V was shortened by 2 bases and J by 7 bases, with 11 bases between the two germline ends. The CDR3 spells CASSLQEGGGYTF. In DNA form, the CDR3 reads TGTGCCAGCAGCTTACAAGAAGGGGGTGGCTACACCTTC.